This is a list of T cell receptor beta chains from one sample in a study of identical twins. From the 5' RACE reads, TCRdb called clonotypes with MiXCR, one entry per CDR3 protein. The sample comprises about 690,000 distinct CDR3 sequences, 20% to 25% of which are singletons, and approximately 4.3% rests with the top ten. A further study also used this sample, focusing on T cells expressing NK-cell markers.

Material: PBMCs. All receptors come from a woman aged 18-30 years in good health. The CDR3 runs from the conserved cysteine through the conserved F or W. Each record gives: clone size, V gene, J gene, CDR3 length, D gene, CDR3 protein, CDR3 DNA. The D gene is left open where the match is weak. Clone size appears in some rows only: once, few, many, or a class for an expanded clone.

>many|TRBV12-3/TRBV12-4|TRBJ2-1|13|NA
CASSFGQYNEQFF
TGTGCCAGCAGTTTCGGGCAGTACAATGAGCAGTTCTTC
>few|TRBV20-1|TRBJ1-2|11|NA
CSLGSNYGYTF
TGCAGTTTGGGCAGTAACTATGGCTACACCTTC
>many|TRBV5-1|TRBJ2-7|15|TRBD1
CASTRTGTGSYEQYF
TGCGCCAGCACACGCACCGGGACAGGGTCGTACGAGCAGTACTTC
>NA|TRBV5-5|TRBJ2-2|16|NA
CASSLDLRADTGELFF
TGTGCCAGCAGCTTGGACCTGAGAGCCGACACCGGGGAGCTGTTTTTT
>NA|TRBV20-1|TRBJ2-1|16|TRBD2
CSARVSGGSSYNEQFF
TGCAGTGCTAGAGTATCCGGGGGGAGCTCCTACAATGAGCAGTTCTTC
>NA|TRBV12-3/TRBV12-4|TRBJ2-4|16|NA
CASSLVPAGSKNIQYF
TGTGCCAGCAGTTTAGTCCCGGCAGGGTCAAAAAACATTCAGTACTTC
>NA|TRBV4-2|TRBJ2-3|15|TRBD1
CASSQTGSSTDTQYF
TGTGCCAGCAGCCAGACAGGGTCTAGCACAGATACGCAGTATTTT
>few|TRBV6-5|TRBJ2-3|12|NA
CASHSPSNTQYF
TGTGCCAGCCATAGTCCATCCAATACGCAGTATTTT
>few|TRBV5-1|TRBJ2-6|15|NA
CASGPRSSGANVLTF
TGCGCCAGCGGCCCAAGAAGCTCTGGGGCCAACGTCCTGACTTTC
>few|TRBV7-9|TRBJ2-7|11|NA
CASSSLDSFYF
TGTGCCAGCAGCTCCCTGGACAGTTTCTACTTC
>NA|TRBV4-1|TRBJ2-7|13|NA
CASSQDSHKEQYF
TGCGCCAGCAGCCAAGATAGTCACAAGGAGCAGTACTTC
>few|TRBV20-1|TRBJ2-1|16|TRBD2
CSATGLALSSYNEQFF
TGCAGTGCGACGGGACTAGCTCTGAGCTCCTACAATGAGCAGTTCTTC
>once|TRBV10-2|TRBJ2-1|17|TRBD2
CASSESVAGVYLNEQFF
TGCGCCAGCAGTGAGTCGGTAGCGGGGGTCTACTTAAATGAGCAGTTCTTC
>NA|TRBV7-2|TRBJ2-3|17|TRBD2
CASSFSRTSGNTDTQYF
TGTGCCAGCAGCTTTTCCCGAACTAGCGGGAACACAGATACGCAGTATTTT
>few|TRBV5-1|TRBJ2-1|14|NA
CASSLSPPGNEQFF
TGCGCCAGCAGCTTGAGCCCCCCTGGGAATGAGCAGTTCTTC
>NA|TRBV20-1|TRBJ2-2|13|NA
CSASAPLGGELFF
TGCAGTGCTAGCGCCCCCCTGGGCGGGGAGCTGTTTTTT
>few|TRBV20-1|TRBJ2-1|14|TRBD2
CSARDGLAGNEQFF
TGCAGTGCTAGAGACGGACTAGCTGGGAATGAGCAGTTCTTC
>NA|TRBV6-1|TRBJ2-3|13|NA
CASSPRPGDTQYF
TGTGCCAGCAGTCCTAGACCTGGGGATACGCAGTATTTT
>NA|TRBV12-3/TRBV12-4|TRBJ2-4|17|NA
CASSQRGTSSAKNIQYF
TGTGCCAGCAGCCAGAGGGGTACATCTTCGGCCAAAAACATTCAGTACTTC
>NA|TRBV10-1|TRBJ2-2|15|TRBD2
CASSRLAVNTGELFF
TGCGCCAGCAGTCGACTAGCGGTCAACACCGGGGAGCTGTTTTTT
>few|TRBV20-1|TRBJ2-7|14|NA
CSASGGRVSYEQYF
TGCAGTGCTAGCGGTGGACGCGTTTCCTACGAGCAGTACTTC
>few|TRBV7-9|TRBJ2-1|14|TRBD2
CATLLAGTYNEQFF
TGTGCCACCTTGCTAGCGGGGACTTACAATGAGCAGTTCTTC
>NA|TRBV29-1|TRBJ2-3|12|NA
CSGLRGLDTQYF
TGCAGCGGCCTGCGGGGACTGGATACGCAGTATTTT
>many|TRBV20-1|TRBJ2-3|13|TRBD2
CSARTSGTDTQYF
TGCAGTGCTAGGACTAGCGGCACAGATACGCAGTATTTT
>many|TRBV5-1|TRBJ2-7|14|NA
CASSFLPVTYEQYF
TGCGCCAGCAGCTTCTTACCGGTAACCTACGAGCAGTACTTC
>NA|TRBV20-1|TRBJ1-3|13|NA
CSARWGAPDTIYF
TGCAGTGCTAGATGGGGCGCGCCAGACACCATATATTTT
>NA|TRBV3-1|TRBJ1-1|13|NA
CASSQDLRGEAFF
TGTGCCAGCAGCCAAGATCTGAGGGGGGAAGCTTTCTTT
>NA|TRBV7-2|TRBJ2-7|14|NA
CASSSTGYASEQYF
TGTGCCAGCAGTTCAACAGGATACGCCTCCGAGCAGTACTTC
>many|TRBV14|TRBJ2-7|14|TRBD2
CASSQAGGTYEQYF
TGTGCCAGCAGCCAAGCGGGGGGAACCTACGAGCAGTACTTC
>NA|TRBV3-1|TRBJ2-2|12|NA
CASGGYTGELFF
TGTGCCAGCGGAGGGTACACCGGGGAGCTGTTTTTT
>NA|TRBV20-1|TRBJ2-5|13|TRBD1
CSATQGAKETQYF
TGCAGTGCTACACAGGGGGCAAAAGAGACCCAGTACTTC